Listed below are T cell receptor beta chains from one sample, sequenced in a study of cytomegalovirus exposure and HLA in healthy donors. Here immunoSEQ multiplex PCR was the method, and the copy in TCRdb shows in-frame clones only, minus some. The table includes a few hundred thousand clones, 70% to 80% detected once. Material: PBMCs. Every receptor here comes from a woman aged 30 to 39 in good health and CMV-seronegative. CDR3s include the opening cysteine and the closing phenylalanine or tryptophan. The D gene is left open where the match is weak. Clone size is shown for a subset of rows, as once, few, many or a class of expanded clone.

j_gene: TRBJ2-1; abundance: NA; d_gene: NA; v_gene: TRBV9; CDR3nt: TGTGCCAGCAGCGTAGCTGGGACTCCCTACAATGAGCAGTTCTTC; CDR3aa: CASSVAGTPYNEQFF
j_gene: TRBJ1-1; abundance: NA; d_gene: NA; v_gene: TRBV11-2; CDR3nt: TGTGCCCTCAGGGCCATCTCCTTCAACACTGAAGCTTTCTTT; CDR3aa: CALRAISFNTEAFF
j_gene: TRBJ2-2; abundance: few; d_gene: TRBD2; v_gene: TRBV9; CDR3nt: TGTGCCAGCAGCACCCGGGAGGGCCGCGGGGAGCTGTTTTTT; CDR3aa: CASSTREGRGELFF
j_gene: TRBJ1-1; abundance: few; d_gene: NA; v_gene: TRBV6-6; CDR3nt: TGTGCCAGCAGCCCCACTAACACTGAAGCTTTCTTT; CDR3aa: CASSPTNTEAFF
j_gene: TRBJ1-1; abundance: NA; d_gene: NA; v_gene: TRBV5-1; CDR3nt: TGCGCCAGCAGCTTGTCGGGGGAGGCCACTGAAGCTTTCTTT; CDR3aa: CASSLSGEATEAFF
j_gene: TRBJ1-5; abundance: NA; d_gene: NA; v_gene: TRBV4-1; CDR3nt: TGCGCCAGCAGCCAACAGCGGGTCTATAGCAATCAGCCCCAGCATTTT; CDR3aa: CASSQQRVYSNQPQHF
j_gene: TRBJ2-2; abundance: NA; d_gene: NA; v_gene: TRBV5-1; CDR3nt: TGCGCCAGCAGCTTGGTCCAGTCGAACACCGGGGAGCTGTTTTTT; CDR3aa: CASSLVQSNTGELFF
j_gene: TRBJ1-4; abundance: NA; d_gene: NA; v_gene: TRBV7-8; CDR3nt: TGTGCCAGCAGCCCCGGGGGGGGGAATGAAAAACTGTTTTTT; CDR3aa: CASSPGGGNEKLFF
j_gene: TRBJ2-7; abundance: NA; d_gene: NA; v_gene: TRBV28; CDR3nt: TGTGCCAGCAGCCTACAGGGTGCCCCAGGCTACGAGCAGTACTTC; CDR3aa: CASSLQGAPGYEQYF
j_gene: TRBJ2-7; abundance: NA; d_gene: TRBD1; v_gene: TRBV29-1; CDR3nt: TGCAGCGTCGAAGGGGGCGCGTTCGAGCAGTACTTC; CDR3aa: CSVEGGAFEQYF
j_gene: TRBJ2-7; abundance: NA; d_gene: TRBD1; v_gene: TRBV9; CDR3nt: TGTGCCAGCAGCAGGGACAGTCGGGCCGTATACGAGCAGTACTTC; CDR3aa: CASSRDSRAVYEQYF
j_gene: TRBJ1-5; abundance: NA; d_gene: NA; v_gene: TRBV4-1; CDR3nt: TGCGCCAGCAGCCAACATCCACGACAGATTAGCAATCAGCCCCAGCATTTT; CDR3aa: CASSQHPRQISNQPQHF
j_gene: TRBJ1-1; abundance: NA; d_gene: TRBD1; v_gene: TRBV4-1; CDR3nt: TGCGCCAGCAGCCAAGAGAAGGACAGGCCTTCTGAAGCTTTCTTT; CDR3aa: CASSQEKDRPSEAFF
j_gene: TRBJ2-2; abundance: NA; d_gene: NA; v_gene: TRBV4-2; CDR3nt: TGTGCCAGCAGCCAAGATCCTAGGACTTACACCGGGGAGCTGTTTTTT; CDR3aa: CASSQDPRTYTGELFF
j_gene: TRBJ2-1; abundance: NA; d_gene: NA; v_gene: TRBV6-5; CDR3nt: TGTGCCAGCAGTTACGGGCGTAGGCAGTTCTTC; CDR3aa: CASSYGRRQFF
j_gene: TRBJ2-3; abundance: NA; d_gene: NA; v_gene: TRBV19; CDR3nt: TGTGCCAGTAGTATAGATCCGGGATATACGCAGTATTTT; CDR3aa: CASSIDPGYTQYF
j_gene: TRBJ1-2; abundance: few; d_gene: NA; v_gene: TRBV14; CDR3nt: TGTGCCAGCAGCCAAGATTTATGGCCAGGGGAAGGCTATGGCTACACCTTC; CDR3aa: CASSQDLWPGEGYGYTF
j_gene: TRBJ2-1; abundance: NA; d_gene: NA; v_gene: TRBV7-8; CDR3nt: TGTGCCAGCAGCTTGGAGTTAAGCTCCTACAATGAGCAGTTCTTC; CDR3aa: CASSLELSSYNEQFF
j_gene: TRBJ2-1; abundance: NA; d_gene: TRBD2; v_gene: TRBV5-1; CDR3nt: TGCGCCAGCAGCTTGGCCGCACTAGCGGTCTACAATGAGCAGTTCTTC; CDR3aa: CASSLAALAVYNEQFF
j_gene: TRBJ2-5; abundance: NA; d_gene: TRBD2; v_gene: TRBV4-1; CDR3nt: TGCGCCAGCAGCCAAGATTCCCCCCTAGCGGGGGGGCCCTTGGAGACCCAGTACTTC; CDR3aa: CASSQDSPLAGGPLETQYF
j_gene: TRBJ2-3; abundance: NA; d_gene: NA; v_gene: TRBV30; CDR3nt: TGTGCCTGGAAGGGGGCGGGAACAGATACGCAGTATTTT; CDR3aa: CAWKGAGTDTQYF
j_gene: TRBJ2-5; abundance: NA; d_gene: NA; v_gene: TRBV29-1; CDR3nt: TGCAGCGTTTGCCTAAGACTATCGCGGGTGGGGGAGACCCAGTACTTC; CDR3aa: CSVCLRLSRVGETQYF
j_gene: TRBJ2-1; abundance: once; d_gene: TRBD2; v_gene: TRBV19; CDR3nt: TGTGCCAGTAGTAAGCCCAGGACTAGCGGGGGGCTCAATGAGCAGTTCTTC; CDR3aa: CASSKPRTSGGLNEQFF
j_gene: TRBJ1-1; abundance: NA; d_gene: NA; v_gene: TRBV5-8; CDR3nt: TGTGCCAGCAGCTTGTTTCATGGGGGGTTGACTGAAGCTTTCTTT; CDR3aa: CASSLFHGGLTEAFF
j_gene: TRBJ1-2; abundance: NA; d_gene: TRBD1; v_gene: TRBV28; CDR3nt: TGTGCCAGCAGTTTCGTCAGGGGGCAGCTCTATGGCTACACCTTC; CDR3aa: CASSFVRGQLYGYTF